This TCR beta chain was sequenced for a study of CD8 T cells in Susac syndrome. Study-wide points: It was acknowledged in the study that its TCR sequencing and HLA analysis involved a relatively small number of individuals.

In germline, CDR1 is SNHLY, CDR2 FYNNEI. The CDR3 runs 14 residues. J was trimmed by 7 bases and V by 8 bases; bases with no gene match: 9. Note on this clonotype: What it recognizes is unknown.

Sequencing of TCR beta was carried out in blood CD8+ and CD4+ T cells. Negative isolation yielded the CD8+ and CD4+ T cells, while FACS enriched the TEMRA cells. RNA, at about 0.45 to 1 ug, was reverse transcribed with random hexamers. The authors amplified TCR beta CDR3 across 54 Vbeta and 13 Jbeta using immunoSEQ multiplex PCR. TCRdb passed the immunoSEQ multiplex PCR reads through MiXCR, listing each CDR3 protein once. The table has just under 150,000 distinct CDR3 sequences, approximately 93% seen once; the top ten hold 0.065% to 0.1%. Sequencing was carried out using CD4+ T cells from PBMCs. This clonotype was obtained from a human donor in good health. V usage is TRBV2 and J usage is TRBJ2-3; 10 nucleotides agree with TRBD2. CDR3 coding DNA: TGTGCCAGCGGGAGTCTAGCGGGGGCAAATACGCAGTATTTT. Translation: CASGSLAGANTQYF.